This T cell receptor beta chain was found in a study of shared clonotypes between healthy human individuals. This clone was seen just once. Genomic DNA from each subset was divided evenly over several immunoSEQ plates. TCRdb's copy holds only in-frame clones and misses some; the assay was immunoSEQ multiplex PCR. The repertoire holds around 620,000 clones, with about 95% as singletons. The germline V gene has CDR1 SEHNR and CDR2 FQNEAQ (reference sequence). V lost 2 bases and J lost 4, with 15 bases in between. CDR3 length: 16 residues. Naive-designated CD8 cells lacked CD45RO, were positively enriched for CCR7, and omitted terminally differentiated effector memory CD45RA+ cells.

This TCR was recovered from a woman under 40 in good health. Source material: naive CD8+ T cells sorted from blood. The chain is built from TRBV7-9 and TRBJ1-3; tentative D call: TRBD1 (5 bases). In nucleotides, the CDR3 is TGTGCCAGCAGCTTAACCCTGGGGGATGTGGGAAACACCATATATTTT. It specifies CASSLTLGDVGNTIYF.